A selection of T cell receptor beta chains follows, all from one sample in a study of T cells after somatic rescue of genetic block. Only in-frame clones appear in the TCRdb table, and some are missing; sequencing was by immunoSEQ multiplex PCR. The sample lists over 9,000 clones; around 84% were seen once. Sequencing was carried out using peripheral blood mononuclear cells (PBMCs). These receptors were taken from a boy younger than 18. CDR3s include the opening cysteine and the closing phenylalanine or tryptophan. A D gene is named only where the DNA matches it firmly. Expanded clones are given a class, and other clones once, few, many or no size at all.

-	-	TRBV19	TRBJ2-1	CASSISSYNEQFF	TGTGCCAGTAGCATTAGCTCCTACAATGAGCAGTTCTTC
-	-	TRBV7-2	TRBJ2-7	CASSLVALGPGTQYEQYF	TGTGCCAGCAGCTTAGTGGCCCTTGGCCCCGGGACTCAGTACGAGCAGTACTTC
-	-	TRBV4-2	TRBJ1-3	CASSQDFGGPGNTIYF	TGTGCCAGCAGCCAAGATTTCGGGGGTCCTGGAAACACCATATATTTT
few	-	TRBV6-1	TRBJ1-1	CASRPSSMNTEAFF	TGTGCCAGCAGGCCAAGTAGCATGAACACTGAAGCTTTCTTT
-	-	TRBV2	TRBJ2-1	CASTLGGGEQFF	TGTGCCAGCACCCTGGGAGGGGGAGAGCAGTTCTTC
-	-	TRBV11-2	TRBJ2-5	CASSRGRGETQYF	TGTGCCAGCAGCCGGGGCCGGGGAGAGACCCAGTACTTC
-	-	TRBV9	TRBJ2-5	CASLDRGQETQYF	TGTGCCAGCTTAGACCGGGGGCAAGAGACCCAGTACTTC
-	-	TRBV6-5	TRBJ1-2	CASSYLGAPDGYTF	TGTGCCAGCAGTTACTTGGGGGCCCCGGATGGCTACACCTTC
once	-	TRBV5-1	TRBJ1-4	CASSPAATNEKLFF	TGCGCCAGCAGCCCGGCAGCAACTAATGAAAAACTGTTTTTT
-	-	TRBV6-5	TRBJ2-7	CASRSPLRGNYEQYF	TGTGCCAGCAGATCTCCCCTAAGGGGGAACTACGAGCAGTACTTC
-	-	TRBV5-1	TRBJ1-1	CASSGTWGRLVGAFF	TGCGCCAGCAGCGGCACTTGGGGGCGGTTGGTCGGGGCTTTCTTT